This entry features one TCR beta chain sequence. Its antigen is unknown. Template for every sorted-subset replicate PCR totaled approximately 200 ng DNA, roughly 30,000 T cell genomes. TCRdb's copy holds only in-frame clones and misses some; the assay was immunoSEQ multiplex PCR. The top ten hold about 0.34% of the sample, which has 1,500,000 or so clones, about 98.5% seen once. This sample was taken from a study of shared clonotypes between healthy human individuals. Study context: Three plates each covered CD4 naive and memory; CD8 naive two, CD8 memory one. Study observations and caveats: In this cohort, only blood was sampled, and tissue repertoires likely differ. Limited genetic and exposure-history diversity came from having few donors.

V dropped 3 bases and J dropped 5; count of bases not matched to a gene: 6. Germline CDR1 SGHRS, CDR2 YFSETQ. The CDR3 runs 14 residues. Source material: naive CD4+ T cells sorted from blood. Regarding subset: CD45RA+ positively selected. This chain joins TRBV5-1 and TRBJ1-1, with 8 nucleotides matching TRBD1. The origin of this receptor is a man aged 25-40 years in good health. CDR3 bases: TGCGCCAGCAGCTCGGGGACAGGAACAACTGAAGCTTTCTTT. Translating gives CASSSGTGTTEAFF.